These 25 T cell receptor beta chains share one sample of origin, sequenced in a study of shared T cell receptors in the human thymus (dated by TCRdb to about 2021). Library construction relied on the immunoSEQ multiplex PCR assay. TCRdb limited this immuneACCESS table to in-frame rearrangements with V and J called. A share of clones is missing; checked studies link under half to unresolved V genes, and the rest is unexplained. This sample holds roughly 660,000 clones; 70% to 90% were observed only once. 0.0095% to 0.011% of the sample comes from the top ten. Another study also made use of these data, one on human thymus T cells.

The sample comprised thymocytes. These receptors were taken from a boy less than two years old with a congenital heart defect. Donor details come from another sample of the same person, matched by shared clones.

The J gene is TRBJ2-2, the V gene TRBV23-1, with D possibly matching TRBD1 (6 bases). TRBV23-1 is annotated as an ORF whose role is uncertain. Trimming removed 0 bases from V and 5 bases from J, with 22 bases in between. The CDR3 is 19 residues long. CDR3 in amino acids: CASSQSTVPVCRGTGELFF. The CDR3 DNA sequence: TGCGCCAGCAGTCAATCTACGGTCCCGGTGTGTAGGGGGACCGGGGAGCTGTTTTTT.

V and J are TRBV27 and TRBJ1-2; no clear D. V shed 3 bases and J shed 4 bases, with 9 bases lying between them. The CDR3 sequence is 13 residues long. The germline gives CDR1 MNHEY, CDR2 SMNVEV (reference sequence). Here the CDR3 reads CASSFGRTYGYTF. As DNA, the CDR3 is TGTGCCAGCAGTTTTGGGAGGACCTATGGCTACACCTTC.

The chain is built from TRBV5-1 and TRBJ2-7; 8 bases map to TRBD2. This CDR3 region has 19 residues. Germline V gene sequence: CDR1 SGHRS, CDR2 YFSETQ. Germline trimming cut 2 bases from V and 1 base from J; bases unmatched to any gene: 17. DNA of the CDR3: TGCGCCAGCAGCTTACCGTGCCAAGGACTAGCCTGCCGGTCCTACGAGCAGTACTTC. Translation gives CASSLPCQGLACRSYEQYF.

This clone showed up just a few times. This chain joins TRBV27 and TRBJ2-7, with D perhaps TRBD1 (6 bases). This CDR3 is built from 19 residues. Germline loops: CDR1 MNHEY, CDR2 SMNVEV (reference sequence). Trimming took off 4 bases at V and 6 bases at J, with 31 bases between the two ends. CDR3: CASSYWTSLESRGGFEQYF. DNA for the CDR3: TGTGCCAGCAGTTATTGGACCTCGTTGGAGAGCAGGGGCGGCTTCGAGCAGTACTTC.

The chain employs TRBV27 and TRBJ2-3; D perhaps matches TRBD1 (5 bases). With 10 bases removed from V and 8 bases from J, the gap between germline ends came to 22 bases. The CDR3 runs to 14 residues. Looked up from germline, CDR1 is MNHEY and CDR2 is SMNVEV (reference sequence). The CDR3 bases are TGTGCCACCAAGGTTGGGCAGGGAAGGAGTACGCAGTATTTT. Its protein is CATKVGQGRSTQYF.

The genes are TRBV28 and TRBJ2-7; D is perhaps TRBD2 (6 bases). Trimming stripped 5 bases from V and 5 bases from J, with 10 bases between. This CDR3 has 12 residues. Germline assignment: CDR1 MDHEN and CDR2 SYDVKM. DNA of the CDR3: TGTGCCAGCAGTCTCCCGGGGGACGAGCAGTACTTC. It codes for CASSLPGDEQYF.

The chain is built from TRBV6-1 and TRBJ2-7, with 8 bases fitting TRBD2. The germline gives CDR1 MNHNS, CDR2 SASEGT. V shed 4 bases and J 1 base; nucleotides not matched to a gene: 6. This CDR3 has 15 residues. CDR3 sequence: CASSATSGPSYEQYF. The CDR3 nucleotides are TGTGCCAGCAGTGCTACTAGCGGTCCTTCCTACGAGCAGTACTTC.

The chain links TRBV29-1 to TRBJ2-5; possible D gene TRBD1, 5 bases. CDR1 and CDR2 (germline): SQVTM, ANQGSEA. The V end lost 8 bases, the J end lost 7 bases, and 14 bases lay between the germline ends. The CDR3 has 11 residues. CDR3 DNA sequence: TGCAGCTCAAAAGGGGAAGGGACCCAGTACTTC. Amino acids: CSSKGEGTQYF.

CDR3 coding DNA: TGTGCCAGCAGCCCTGTCGAGACCTACGAGCAGTACTTC. It specifies CASSPVETYEQYF. V gene TRBV7-2 combines with J gene TRBJ2-7, with D hard to call. Germline CDR1 is SGHTA and CDR2 is FQGNSA. The CDR3 runs to 13 residues. Trimming removed 5 bases at V and 2 bases at J, with 10 bases between.

This chain joins TRBV5-1 and TRBJ2-1, with 9 bases identical to TRBD2. Unmatched junction bases numbered 3, after V lost 3 bases and J lost 5 bases. CDR1 is SGHRS, CDR2 YFSETQ, per germline. The CDR3 covers 14 residues. This chain's CDR3 is CASSSRLADNEQFF. CDR3 sequence (DNA): TGCGCCAGCAGCTCCCGACTAGCGGACAATGAGCAGTTCTTC.

The gene calls are TRBV5-6 and TRBJ2-5; 8 bases line up with TRBD1. The trim removed 5 bases at V and 4 bases at J, leaving 7 bases unmatched. The V gene's germline CDR1 is SGHDT and CDR2 YYEEEE. CDR3 length: 14 residues. In DNA, the CDR3 is TGTGCCAGCAGGAGGACAGGGAGTAGAGAGACCCAGTACTTC. It yields the protein CASRRTGSRETQYF.

The chain has TRBV4-1 and TRBJ1-3; D is perhaps TRBD1 (6 bases). Germline CDR1 MGHRA, CDR2 YSYEKL. Trimming took off 4 bases at V and 4 bases at J, with 17 bases between the two ends. The CDR3 runs to 16 residues. The CDR3 protein is CASSPRVRGAGNTIYF. CDR3 in DNA: TGCGCCAGCAGCCCCCGAGTCCGGGGGGCGGGAAACACCATATATTTT.

The chain combines TRBV30 with TRBJ1-6, with D maybe TRBD1 (5 bases). Germline lookup yields CDR1 GTSNPN and CDR2 SVGIG (reference sequence). Trimming stripped 6 bases from V and 7 bases from J, with 19 bases between. The CDR3 contains 15 residues. CDR3 bases: TGTGCCTGCGCTTCTAGGGGTCTATACAATTCACCCCTCCACTTT. Translation: CACASRGLYNSPLHF.

The chain carries TRBV4-2 and TRBJ1-2; 8 bases map to TRBD1. The CDR3 is made up of 16 amino acids. Trimming at V came to 0 bases and at J to 7 bases, leaving 10 bases not matched to a gene. CDR1 and CDR2 (germline): LGHNA, YNFKEQ. CDR3 bases: TGTGCCAGCAGCCAAGATCTCTCGGACAGGGTAAGTGGCTACACCTTC. Translating gives CASSQDLSDRVSGYTF.

A few counts support this clone. The rearrangement links TRBV6-6 to TRBJ2-1, with 8 nucleotides matching TRBD2. Unmatched junction bases numbered 6, after V lost 6 bases and J lost 8 bases. CDR3 length: 13 residues. The germline gives CDR1 MNHNY, CDR2 SVGAGI (reference sequence). For the CDR3, the DNA is TGTGCCAGCAGGCCGACTAGCGTGGATGAGCAGTTCTTC. It specifies CASRPTSVDEQFF.

The V and J genes are TRBV5-1 and TRBJ1-1, with 7 bases identical to TRBD1. Trimming removed 4 bases from V and 1 base from J; junction bases left unmatched: 7. CDR3 length: 15 residues. CDR1 SGHRS and CDR2 YFSETQ come from the germline V gene. CDR3 sequence (DNA): TGCGCCAGCAGCGGCCCGGGACAGAAGAACACTGAAGCTTTCTTT. Protein product: CASSGPGQKNTEAFF.

Only one count was recorded for this clone. The CDR3 reads CASSKGRGLAGDTQYF. In DNA form, the CDR3 reads TGTGCCAGCAGCAAAGGGAGGGGACTAGCTGGAGATACGCAGTATTTT. The chain employs TRBV21-1 and TRBJ2-3; TRBD2, as called in the table, went unchecked against the DNA. TRBV21-1 is recorded as a pseudogene. The CDR3 runs 16 residues.

DNA for the CDR3: TGTGCCAGCAGTTTCCCGAATTCACCCCTCCACTTT. Its translation: CASSFPNSPLHF. This chain links TRBV28 with TRBJ1-6, with D hard to call. Germline V lookup: CDR1 MDHEN, CDR2 SYDVKM. Between the trimmed V and J ends, which lost 3 bases and 7 bases, there was a span of 4 bases. CDR3 length: 12 amino acids.

This sequence joins TRBV2 and TRBJ2-5, with 7 positions matching TRBD1. CDR3 length: 14 amino acids. Per germline, CDR1 SNHLY and CDR2 FYNNEI. Trimming removed 3 bases from V and 4 bases from J; junction bases left unmatched: 5. The CDR3 DNA is TGTGCCAGCAGTGACCCGGGACAGAGAGAGACCCAGTACTTC. The encoded protein is CASSDPGQRETQYF.

This rearrangement joins TRBV5-1 to TRBJ2-7, with 8 positions matching TRBD2. CDR3 size: 17 residues. The germline V gene encodes CDR1 SGHRS and CDR2 YFSETQ. The V segment lost 0 bases and the J segment 0 bases; nucleotides outside the gene matches: 8. CDR3 sequence: CASSLGGVAGSSYEQYF. The CDR3 region has the DNA TGCGCCAGCAGCTTGGGAGGGGTAGCGGGGAGCTCCTACGAGCAGTACTTC.

The V gene is TRBV10-1, the J gene TRBJ1-5; D perhaps matches TRBD1 (5 bases). There are 14 residues in the CDR3. CDR1 and CDR2 (germline): WNHNN, SYGVQD (reference sequence). Trimming took off 4 bases at V and 0 bases at J, with 7 bases between the two ends. CDR3 residues: CASSAGDSNQPQHF. The CDR3 DNA reads as TGCGCCAGCAGTGCGGGGGATAGCAATCAGCCCCAGCATTTT.

V and J are TRBV4-1 and TRBJ2-1; TRBD1 aligns across 9 bases. The germline V gene has CDR1 MGHRA and CDR2 YSYEKL. The CDR3 is 15 amino acids. The V segment lost 4 bases and the J segment 4 bases; nucleotides outside the gene matches: 5. CDR3 in DNA: TGCGCCAGCAGCCTCGGACAGGGGAGTTACAATGAGCAGTTCTTC. Translated, it gives CASSLGQGSYNEQFF.

The chain uses TRBV2 and TRBJ1-5; D call uncertain. This CDR3 is built from 12 residues. Germline assignment: CDR1 SNHLY and CDR2 FYNNEI. With 8 bases removed from V and 5 bases from J, the gap between germline ends came to 10 bases. CDR3 amino acids: CASGHRDQPQHF. The CDR3 DNA sequence: TGTGCCAGCGGCCACAGAGATCAGCCCCAGCATTTT. Full variable domain (outside the CDR3, taken from reference TRBV2 and TRBJ1-5): EPEVTQTPSHQVTQMGQEVILRCVPISNHLYFYWYRQILGQKVEFLVSFYNNEISEKSEIFDDQFSVERPDGSNFTLKIRSTKLEDSAMYFCASGHRDQPQHFGDGTRLSIL.

The chain recombines TRBV6-5 with TRBJ2-7, with 7 bases fitting TRBD2. The CDR3 is 14 amino acids. V lost 5 bases, J lost 6 bases, and 10 bases stayed unmatched. Looked up from germline, CDR1 is MNHEY and CDR2 is SVGAGI. The CDR3 spells CASSPLAGAGEQYF. DNA of the CDR3: TGTGCCAGCAGTCCCCTTGCGGGAGCTGGCGAGCAGTACTTC.

CDR3 amino acids: CASSHKPPPLRGHPETQYF. For the CDR3, the DNA is TGCGCCAGCAGCCATAAACCTCCCCCTCTTAGGGGCCACCCAGAGACCCAGTACTTC. The chain carries TRBV4-3 and TRBJ2-5; maybe TRBD1 (5 bases). The germline V gene has CDR1 LGHNA and CDR2 YSLEER. CDR3 size: 19 residues. Trimming took off 3 bases at V and 4 bases at J, with 27 bases between the two ends.